Listed below are T cell receptor beta chains from one sample, sequenced in a study of T cell repertoires in cytomegalovirus infection. Via MiXCR, TCRdb re-called the reads, giving one row per CDR3 protein. Of roughly 760,000 distinct CDR3 sequences listed, roughly a third were seen once; the top ten hold about 2.8%. Input material: PBMCs. Receptors originate from a human donor in good health (CMV status not recorded). Some clones in this sample may be carry-over from other donors' samples. Both conserved end residues are trimmed from each CDR3. The D gene is left open where the match is weak.

V: TRBV3-1; J: TRBJ1-1; D: .; CDR3: ASSQGAGRMGAF
V: TRBV5-6; J: TRBJ2-5; D: TRBD2; CDR3: ASSSPFRTSGGETQY
V: TRBV30; J: TRBJ1-3; D: TRBD1; CDR3: AWNRQGLGNTIY
V: TRBV19; J: TRBJ2-6; D: .; CDR3: ASSSPGASSGANVLT
V: TRBV18; J: TRBJ1-2; D: .; CDR3: ASSRENRVTNGYT
V: TRBV6-5; J: TRBJ2-2; D: TRBD1; CDR3: ASSYSISPGGFTGELF
V: TRBV28; J: TRBJ2-2; D: .; CDR3: ASSFGGGQRELF
V: TRBV7-8; J: TRBJ1-5; D: .; CDR3: ASSLEIDDQPQH
V: TRBV7-2; J: TRBJ2-4; D: .; CDR3: ASSFQRAKNIQY
V: TRBV6-5; J: TRBJ2-3; D: .; CDR3: ASSPRGGGTQY
V: TRBV11-2; J: TRBJ2-7; D: .; CDR3: ASRPQRSHYYEQY
V: TRBV19; J: TRBJ1-1; D: TRBD1; CDR3: ASSELTGGLANTEAF
V: TRBV28; J: TRBJ1-6; D: .; CDR3: ASRPTGTPSPLH
V: TRBV19; J: TRBJ1-4; D: TRBD1; CDR3: ASSTRAGTGVEKLF
V: TRBV28; J: TRBJ1-2; D: TRBD1; CDR3: ASNPGTAYGYT
V: TRBV7-3; J: TRBJ2-5; D: .; CDR3: ASSLRRQETQY
V: TRBV19; J: TRBJ1-1; D: TRBD1; CDR3: ASSRPGQTNTEAF
V: TRBV6-6; J: TRBJ2-1; D: .; CDR3: ASSYGGPNEQF
V: TRBV27; J: TRBJ1-5; D: TRBD1; CDR3: ASSLYQGARQPQH
V: TRBV5-4; J: TRBJ2-2; D: .; CDR3: ASRRDGGNTGELF
V: TRBV11-3; J: TRBJ1-1; D: .; CDR3: ASSLSTGSEAF
V: TRBV7-9; J: TRBJ1-5; D: .; CDR3: ASTGMGHQPQH
V: TRBV28; J: TRBJ1-4; D: .; CDR3: ASSLSQYLDKLF
V: TRBV28; J: TRBJ1-1; D: TRBD1; CDR3: ASSWAPDRGWTEAF
V: TRBV19; J: TRBJ2-1; D: TRBD2; CDR3: ASKEGTSGSYPHNEQF
V: TRBV6-1; J: TRBJ2-1; D: .; CDR3: ASSGTSISSGNEQF
V: TRBV6-2/TRBV6-3; J: TRBJ2-7; D: TRBD2; CDR3: ASKRTSLGEQY
V: TRBV10-3; J: TRBJ2-7; D: TRBD1; CDR3: AISDHRGPYEQY
V: TRBV10-3; J: TRBJ2-1; D: .; CDR3: AISESPLDYNEQF
V: TRBV6-5; J: TRBJ1-1; D: .; CDR3: ASRRVKAPGNTEAF
V: TRBV7-2; J: TRBJ2-6; D: .; CDR3: ASSLREGSGANVLT
V: TRBV19; J: TRBJ1-2; D: .; CDR3: ASSMLGNYGYT
V: TRBV11-2; J: TRBJ2-1; D: TRBD2; CDR3: ASSLDVQRGYNEQF
V: TRBV12-3/TRBV12-4; J: TRBJ2-1; D: .; CDR3: ASSSQSSYNEQF
V: TRBV6-1; J: TRBJ1-1; D: .; CDR3: ASSEVLEKDTEAF
V: TRBV28; J: TRBJ2-5; D: TRBD2; CDR3: ASSYTGTSGVETQY
V: TRBV7-2; J: TRBJ2-7; D: .; CDR3: ASSISRVYEQY
V: TRBV2; J: TRBJ2-5; D: TRBD2; CDR3: ASSEGLAGPQETQY
V: TRBV5-4; J: TRBJ1-2; D: TRBD1; CDR3: ASSLDPGGAGGYT
V: TRBV15; J: TRBJ2-5; D: TRBD2; CDR3: ATSRGLAEETQY
V: TRBV6-5; J: TRBJ1-2; D: .; CDR3: ASSYHPGRNYGYT
V: TRBV7-9; J: TRBJ1-4; D: .; CDR3: ASSWVAEKLF